A single sample is the source of the 32 T cell receptor beta chains below, sequenced in a study of vaccination effects on CD4 cells after COVID-19. Sequencing was preceded by expansion of antigen-specific CD4+ T cells with viral peptide pools in the ViraFEST assay. Following 10 days of culture, CD4+ T cells were isolated. TCRdb's table, derived via immunoSEQ multiplex PCR, lists solely in-frame clones and lacks some. This sample has about 60,000 clones; roughly four fifths occur once, and the top ten carry under 3%. Their cognate antigens are unknown. The specimen comprised CD4+ T cells from PBMCs cultured with HCoV-229E spike peptides, sampled before COVID-19 vaccination. The source is a human donor who received a COVID-19 vaccine.

The chain combines TRBV6-5 with TRBJ2-2; D is uncertain. The CDR3 is made up of 14 amino acids. From germline, CDR1 is MNHEY and CDR2 SVGAGI. Trimming removed 0 bases at V and 1 base at J, with 3 bases between. This CDR3 is CASSYSRNTGELFF. The CDR3 region has the DNA TGTGCCAGCAGTTACTCGAGGAACACCGGGGAGCTGTTTTTT.

The chain employs TRBV18 and TRBJ2-5; no clear D. V lost 1 base, J lost 2 bases, and 8 bases lay in between. CDR1 and CDR2 from the germline V gene are KGHSH and LQKENI. This CDR3 region has 14 residues. In DNA form, the CDR3 reads TGTGCCAGCTCACCACTTAAGGGTCAAGAGACCCAGTACTTC. This codes for CASSPLKGQETQYF.

This rearrangement joins TRBV27 to TRBJ1-1, with D possibly matching TRBD1 (5 bases). The V gene's germline CDR1 is MNHEY and CDR2 SMNVEV (reference sequence). V lost 10 bases and J lost 1, with 16 bases in between. The CDR3 is 14 residues long. The CDR3 sequence: CATVKTRENTEAFF. CDR3 nucleotide sequence: TGTGCCACCGTAAAGACCAGGGAGAACACTGAAGCTTTCTTT.

V is TRBV24-1 and J is TRBJ2-2, with a weak D call TRBD1 (5 bases). Germline loops: CDR1 KGHDR, CDR2 SFDVKD. Trimming took off 3 bases at V and 7 bases at J, with 11 bases between the two ends. The CDR3 length is 14 residues. CDR3 loop: CATSDTTEFGELFF. CDR3 nucleotide sequence: TGTGCCACCAGTGATACGACAGAGTTCGGGGAGCTGTTTTTT.

The V gene is TRBV14, the J gene TRBJ2-7; D unresolved. Trimming left V 3 bases short and J 2 bases short, with 8 bases between. Germline CDR1 reads SGHDN; CDR2 reads FVKESK. The CDR3 contains 13 residues. The CDR3 DNA is TGTGCCAGCAGCCACCAACCTCCCTACGAGCAGTACGTC. As protein: CASSHQPPYEQYV.

This sequence joins TRBV28 and TRBJ2-7; 9 bases are shared with TRBD1. CDR3 length: 14 amino acids. The germline V gene has CDR1 MDHEN and CDR2 SYDVKM. The junction had 8 bases not matched to a gene; V was cut back by 5 bases and J by 6 bases. The CDR3 bases are TGTGCCAGCAGTACGAACAGGGGGCGCGGCGAGCAGTACGTC. It codes for CASSTNRGRGEQYV.

The chain has TRBV6-5 and TRBJ2-5; D might be TRBD1 (5 bases). The CDR3 is 15 residues long. The V gene's germline CDR1 is MNHEY and CDR2 SVGAGI. Trimming stripped 6 bases from V and 1 base from J, with 15 bases between. The CDR3: CASSLAGHPQETQYF. CDR3 nucleotide sequence: TGTGCCAGCAGCTTAGCAGGACACCCCCAAGAGACCCAGTACTTC.

This chain connects TRBV5-4 to TRBJ1-1; no clear D gene. Per the germline V gene, CDR1 is SGHNT and CDR2 is YYREEE (reference sequence). This CDR3 contains 15 residues. Trimming cost V 3 bases and J 1 base, with 13 bases left between them. This CDR3 is CASSYGRGSNTEAFF. CDR3 nucleotide sequence: TGTGCCAGCAGCTACGGACGGGGATCGAACACTGAAGCTTTCTTT.

This chain uses TRBV5-4 with TRBJ1-1; weak D call: TRBD1 (6 bases). Trimming stripped 4 bases from V and 0 bases from J, with 10 bases between. CDR1 SGHNT and CDR2 YYREEE come from the germline V gene (reference sequence). CDR3 length: 14 residues. The CDR3 nucleotides read TGTGCCAGCAGCCTGACAGGTGTGAACACTGAAGCTTTCTTT. Its translation is CASSLTGVNTEAFF.

This clone was counted once. The chain uses TRBV5-1 and TRBJ2-3; D gene ambiguous. Germline CDR1 SGHRS, CDR2 YFSETQ. CDR3 length equals 15 residues. Trimming cost V 4 bases and J 3 bases, with 15 bases left between them. The CDR3 loop reads CASSGWGRLTDTQYF. CDR3 nucleotide sequence: TGCGCCAGCAGCGGGTGGGGTCGACTGACAGATACGCAGTATTTT. Full variable domain (remainder filled in from reference TRBV5-1 and TRBJ2-3): KAGVTQTPRYLIKTRGQQVTLSCSPISGHRSVSWYQQTPGQGLQFLFEYFSETQRNKGNFPGRFSGRQFSNSRSEMNVSTLELGDSALYLCASSGWGRLTDTQYFGPGTRLTVL.

The chain couples TRBV7-2 to TRBJ1-5; D unresolved. Germline CDR1 and CDR2: SGHTA and FQGNSA. Trimming took off 6 bases at V and 4 bases at J, with 10 bases between the two ends. The CDR3 is made up of 13 amino acids. The CDR3 sequence: CASSRWVNQPQHF. CDR3 coding DNA: TGTGCCAGCAGTCGGTGGGTTAATCAGCCCCAGCATTTT.

This chain joins TRBV13 and TRBJ1-1; TRBD1 matches at 7 bases. CDR1 is PRHDT and CDR2 is FYEKMQ in the germline V gene (reference sequence). The CDR3 consists of 13 residues. Losses at the gene ends were 5 bases for V and 2 bases for J; bases not matched to a gene: 2. The DNA of the CDR3 is TGTGCCAGCAGCGGGACAGTCAACACTGAAGCTTTCTTT. Its protein is CASSGTVNTEAFF.

The rearrangement uses TRBV12-3 or TRBV12-4 and TRBJ2-1; perhaps TRBD2 as D (5 bases). V dropped 2 bases and J dropped 9 bases, with 8 bases sitting between them. This CDR3 contains 12 residues. Here the CDR3 reads CASSLTRREQFF. DNA for the CDR3: TGTGCCAGCAGTTTAACTAGACGTGAGCAGTTCTTC.

This chain joins TRBV6-2 or TRBV6-3 and TRBJ2-7, with 8 bases that match TRBD1. Germline V gene data show CDR1 as MNHEY and CDR2 as SVGEGT. The CDR3 extends over 15 amino acids. The J segment lost 4 bases and the V segment lost 4 bases, leaving 9 bases of the junction unmatched. This CDR3 is CASSLGQARWYEQYV. The DNA of the CDR3 is TGTGCCAGCAGTTTGGGACAGGCTAGGTGGTACGAGCAGTACGTC.

This chain connects TRBV2 to TRBJ1-6; no definite D call. Germline assignment: CDR1 SNHLY and CDR2 FYNNEI. The length of the CDR3 is 13 residues. V was shortened by 3 bases and J by 14 bases, with 14 bases between the two germline ends. CDR3 in amino acids: CASSDDAPITLHF. Written as DNA, the CDR3 is TGTGCCAGCAGTGACGACGCCCCCATCACCCTCCACTTT.

The DNA of the CDR3 is TGTGCCAGCAGTTTAGCACAAGGTTTGGGTGATCAGCCCCAGCATTTT. Encoded protein: CASSLAQGLGDQPQHF. The chain employs TRBV28 and TRBJ1-5; D unresolved. In germline, CDR1 is MDHEN, CDR2 SYDVKM. CDR3 length: 16 amino acids. Trimming took 2 bases from V and 5 from J, leaving 16 bases between them. Looking up the rest from reference TRBV28 and TRBJ1-5 gives the full variable domain: DVKVTQSSRYLVKRTGEKVFLECVQDMDHENMFWYRQDPGLGLRLIYFSYDVKMKEKGDIPEGYSVSREKKERFSLILESASTNQTSMYLCASSLAQGLGDQPQHFGDGTRLSIL.

The rearrangement uses TRBV24-1 and TRBJ2-1; 8 nucleotides align to TRBD1. The germline CDR1 and CDR2 sequences are KGHDR and SFDVKD. The ends lost 1 base at V and 8 bases at J; junction bases unmatched: 6. The CDR3 extends over 15 amino acids. CDR3 region: CATSDFRQGAYEQFF. The DNA of the CDR3 is TGTGCCACCAGTGATTTTCGGCAGGGGGCCTATGAGCAGTTCTTC.

For this clone: At one of its ends the junction is not consistent with the germline gene, which may arise from a read error. V gene TRBV30 combines with J gene TRBJ1-4; weak D call: TRBD1 (6 bases). The CDR3 length is 11 residues. Germline-derived CDR1 and CDR2 are GTSNPN and SVGIG (reference sequence). CDR3 DNA: TGTGCCTGGAGTCAGGGCCTGTCGGGACACTTT. This sequence encodes CAWSQGLSGHF.

The chain carries TRBV2 and TRBJ1-4, with no clear D. The V gene lost 5 bases and the J gene lost 8 bases, with 18 bases spanning the gap. This CDR3 has 15 residues. Germline V lookup: CDR1 SNHLY, CDR2 FYNNEI. The CDR3 loop reads CASSLEYTLREKLFF. CDR3 nucleotides: TGTGCCAGCAGTCTTGAGTACACATTACGGGAAAAACTGTTTTTT.

In this sample, this clone turned up a few times. Different DNA sequences within this sample yield the same CDR3. This rearrangement joins TRBV30 to TRBJ1-5, with 10 bases lining up with TRBD1. Per the germline V gene, CDR1 is GTSNPN and CDR2 is SVGIG (reference sequence). This CDR3 region has 13 residues. The J segment lost 6 bases and the V segment lost 1 base, leaving 0 bases of the junction unmatched. The CDR3: CAWSGQGAQPQHF. As DNA, the CDR3 is TGTGCCTGGAGTGGACAGGGGGCTCAGCCCCAGCATTTT.

The genes are TRBV18 and TRBJ1-2; D possibly corresponds to TRBD1 (6 bases). In germline, CDR1 is KGHSH, CDR2 LQKENI. The CDR3 is 15 amino acids. V was pared by 8 bases and J by 3 bases, with 19 bases between. CDR3 loop: CASVTTPGAYYGYTF. The CDR3, as DNA: TGTGCCAGCGTCACCACCCCGGGGGCCTACTATGGCTACACCTTC.

V and J are TRBV6-5 and TRBJ1-1; D uncertain. The CDR3 sequence is 14 residues long. From germline, CDR1 is MNHEY and CDR2 SVGAGI. V was shortened by 6 bases and J by 0 bases, with 11 bases between the two germline ends. CDR3 nucleotide sequence: TGTGCCAGCAGCGACGACAAACTGAACACTGAAGCTTTCTTT. Its protein is CASSDDKLNTEAFF.

This chain links TRBV5-6 with TRBJ1-1; D remains unclear. The CDR3 runs to 16 residues. With 4 bases removed from V and 0 bases from J, the gap between germline ends came to 16 bases. Germline lookup yields CDR1 SGHDT and CDR2 YYEEEE. CDR3 in amino acids: CASSRYVRLVNTEAFF. CDR3 DNA sequence: TGTGCCAGCAGCCGATACGTGAGACTTGTGAACACTGAAGCTTTCTTT.

The chain carries TRBV28 and TRBJ2-7; TRBD2 is a possible D gene (5 bases). The germline V gene has CDR1 MDHEN and CDR2 SYDVKM. The CDR3 sequence is 13 residues long. The V and J ends lost 6 bases and 7 bases respectively, with 16 bases between them. The CDR3 DNA reads TGTGCCAGCAGCCGGCGTGGGAGTTGGGAGCAGTACGTC. Protein: CASSRRGSWEQYV.

This chain uses TRBV11-2 with TRBJ2-7, with D possibly TRBD1 on 6 matching bases. Trimming stripped 1 base from V and 4 bases from J, with 11 bases between. In germline, CDR1 is SGHAT, CDR2 FQNNGV. This CDR3 is built from 14 residues. In DNA form, the CDR3 reads TGTGCCAGCAGCTTAGTACAGGGCCGATACGAGCAGTACGTC. This codes for CASSLVQGRYEQYV.

The chain's CDR3 is CASSLVGTTTDTQYF. CDR3 DNA sequence: TGTGCCAGCAGCTTAGTAGGGACTACCACAGATACGCAGTATTTT. This chain uses TRBV7-2 with TRBJ2-3; TRBD2 matches 7 bases. There are 15 residues in the CDR3. V shed 1 base and J 2 bases; nucleotides not matched to a gene: 3. Germline CDR1 and CDR2: SGHTA and FQGNSA.

The rearrangement joins TRBV7-9 to TRBJ1-1, with 10 bases fitting TRBD1. CDR1 SEHNR and CDR2 FQNEAQ come from the germline V gene (reference sequence). Germline trimming cut 4 bases from V and 10 bases from J; bases unmatched to any gene: 9. This CDR3 has 14 residues. CDR3 DNA: TGTGCCAGCAGCTCCGGGACAGGGGAGTCAGGAGCTTTCTTT. It specifies CASSSGTGESGAFF.

The rearrangement joins TRBV5-1 to TRBJ1-2, with D possibly being TRBD1 (5 bases). With 0 bases removed from V and 4 bases from J, the gap between germline ends came to 7 bases. The germline V gene encodes CDR1 SGHRS and CDR2 YFSETQ. The CDR3 contains 13 residues. DNA of the CDR3: TGCGCCAGCAGCTTGGGACAGTTCTATGGCTACACCTTC. Translation: CASSLGQFYGYTF.

The chain links TRBV5-6 to TRBJ2-7; a possible D gene is TRBD2 (6 bases). The germline gives CDR1 SGHDT, CDR2 YYEEEE. The CDR3 length is 17 residues. V was trimmed by 3 bases and J by 2 bases, leaving 21 bases between them. The CDR3 protein is CASSSMIGTPLPYEQYV. The CDR3 DNA sequence: TGTGCCAGCAGCTCCATGATTGGGACTCCCCTACCCTACGAGCAGTACGTC.

The rearrangement uses TRBV30 and TRBJ2-2; D not resolved. The CDR3 is made up of 13 amino acids. Trimming took off 0 bases at V and 6 bases at J, with 8 bases between the two ends. Germline loops: CDR1 GTSNPN, CDR2 SVGIG (reference sequence). In DNA form, the CDR3 reads TGTGCCTGGAGTGTACGCCTGGCCGGGGAGCTGTTTTTT. It is translated as CAWSVRLAGELFF.

This clone appeared once. V gene TRBV19 combines with J gene TRBJ2-2; D is perhaps TRBD1 or TRBD2 (5 bases each). This CDR3 has 16 residues. From germline, CDR1 is LNHDA and CDR2 SQIVND (reference sequence). V shed 3 bases and J shed 0 bases, with 11 bases lying between them. DNA of the CDR3: TGTGCCAGTAGTATGTTTGGGGGATCGAACACCGGGGAGCTGTTTTTT. It translates to CASSMFGGSNTGELFF.

This chain joins TRBV2 and TRBJ1-2, with TRBD1 matching over 10 bases. The CDR3 loop spans 15 amino acids. With 2 bases clipped from V and 2 bases from J, the junction kept 2 bases outside the gene matches. Germline V gene data show CDR1 as SNHLY and CDR2 as FYNNEI. The CDR3 loop is CASSEPGQGNYGYTF. CDR3 sequence (DNA): TGTGCCAGCAGTGAACCGGGACAGGGGAACTATGGCTACACCTTC. Supplemented by reference TRBV2 and TRBJ1-2, the full variable domain reads EPEVTQTPSHQVTQMGQEVILRCVPISNHLYFYWYRQILGQKVEFLVSFYNNEISEKSEIFDDQFSVERPDGSNFTLKIRSTKLEDSAMYFCASSEPGQGNYGYTFGSGTRLTVV.